This T cell receptor (beta chain) was found in a study of blood T cell repertoires in COVID-19. This CDR3 spans 15 amino acids. The V end was cut by 2 bases, the J end by 12 bases, with 20 bases between. Germline CDR1 is LNHDA and CDR2 is SQIVND (reference sequence). Measured with immunoSEQ multiplex PCR; TCRdb has only the in-frame clones, and not every one. The table includes about 150,000 clones, about 88% detected once. The chain has TRBV19 and TRBJ2-1; the D gene is possibly TRBD2 (6 bases). Sequencing was carried out using peripheral blood. This sequence was found in a human donor with COVID-19, enrolled during active disease. The donor label of this sample is uncertain. CDR3 coding DNA: TGTGCCAGTAGTATATATCCGGGAGTAGGAGACCGGCAGTTCTTC. Its protein product is CASSIYPGVGDRQFF.